This entry lists 28 T cell receptor beta chains sequenced from one sample in a study of circulating CD8 cells and anti-PD-1 response in melanoma (dated by TCRdb to about 2020). Using a BD FACSAria II cell sorter, four subsets defined by PD-1 and/or TIGIT were sorted from live CD3+CD8+TCRalphabeta+ cells. TCRdb records NextSeq 500 as the sequencer. Starting from about 15 ng of total RNA, TCR libraries were made with the QIAseq Immune Repertoire RNA Library Kit, Human TCR Panel. Starting from the raw public reads, TCRdb applied fastp trimming at Q25, assembled clones with MiXCR and retained in-frame beta chains. A single entry per CDR3 protein holds the most common genes and DNA from its merged rows. This sample has about 320 distinct CDR3 sequences in its table, and 10% of those were observed once. Around 41% of the sample goes to the ten largest clones. The sample was CD8+ T cells from PBMCs, taken at baseline or after one month of anti-PD-1 therapy (not recorded which). The origin of the receptors is a human donor with melanoma. The donor label of this sample is uncertain. Some clones in this sample may be carry-over from other donors' samples.

Within the sample, this clonotype is medium-sized. This rearrangement joins TRBV27 to TRBJ2-7; D is uncertain. This CDR3 has 13 amino acids. V lost 6 bases and J 3 bases, leaving 12 bases between the germline ends. The germline CDR1 and CDR2 sequences are MNHEY and SMNVEV (reference sequence). The CDR3 protein is CASSLGPHYEQYF. As DNA, the CDR3 is TGTGCCAGCAGCCTTGGGCCACACTACGAGCAGTACTTC.

By sample fraction, this clonotype is large. The chain carries TRBV25-1 and TRBJ2-1, with D maybe TRBD2 (5 bases). CDR3 length: 11 residues. The V gene's germline CDR1 is MGHDK and CDR2 SYGVNS. The V end lost 7 bases, the J end lost 6 bases, and 7 bases lay between the germline ends. The CDR3 protein is CASNGGNEQFF. In DNA, the CDR3 is TGTGCCAGCAACGGAGGCAATGAGCAGTTCTTC.

This clonotype is medium-sized by share. This sequence joins TRBV6-4 and TRBJ2-3; D is tentatively TRBD1 or TRBD2 (5 bases each). Trimming took off 3 bases at V and 1 base at J, with 8 bases between the two ends. The CDR3 consists of 14 residues. Germline V gene sequence: CDR1 MRHNA, CDR2 SNTAGT. The CDR3 nucleotides read TGTGCCAGCAGTGAGAGGGGCGGCACAGATACGCAGTATTTT. It encodes CASSERGGTDTQYF.

The rearrangement joins TRBV28 to TRBJ2-6; D is undetermined. CDR3 length: 12 residues. CDR1 and CDR2 from the germline V gene are MDHEN and SYDVKM. V was cut by 6 bases and J by 4 bases, with 4 bases left in between. CDR3 bases: TGTGCCAGCAGAGCCGGGGCCAACGTCCTGACTTTC. It yields the protein CASRAGANVLTF.

This clonotype came up a few times. The chain links TRBV27 to TRBJ1-2; tentative D call: TRBD1 (5 bases). CDR1 is MNHEY, CDR2 SMNVEV, per germline (reference sequence). This CDR3 spans 16 amino acids. With 6 bases removed from V and 0 bases from J, the gap between germline ends came to 17 bases. This CDR3 is CASRNTKTAANYGYTF. CDR3 DNA sequence: TGTGCCAGCAGAAATACCAAGACAGCAGCTAACTATGGCTACACCTTC.

V and J are TRBV7-3 and TRBJ2-5; D not certain. The germline CDR1 and CDR2 sequences are SGHTA and FQGTGA. The CDR3 sequence is 13 residues long. Trimming cost V 4 bases and J 4 bases, with 10 bases left between them. The CDR3 sequence: CASSSDFGETQYF. CDR3 coding DNA: TGTGCCAGCAGCTCCGACTTTGGAGAGACCCAGTACTTC.

By proportion, this clonotype is hyperexpanded. V is TRBV28 and J is TRBJ2-1; TRBD1 agrees at 8 bases. From germline, CDR1 is MDHEN and CDR2 SYDVKM. The CDR3 sequence is 15 residues long. V was pared by 5 bases and J by 7 bases, with 10 bases of the junction left unmatched. CDR3: CASSPGTGPSNEQFF. DNA of the CDR3: TGTGCCAGCAGTCCCGGGACAGGCCCCTCTAATGAGCAGTTCTTC.

This clonotype is medium-sized (0.01 to 0.1%). The rearrangement joins TRBV19 to TRBJ2-2; 8 nucleotides agree with TRBD2. Germline V gene data show CDR1 as LNHDA and CDR2 as SQIVND (reference sequence). After removal of 7 bases from V and 0 bases from J, the junction contained 7 bases not matched to a gene. This CDR3 spans 16 amino acids. CDR3 nucleotides: TGTGCCAGTAAACCCCCGGGGGGGACGAACACCGGGGAGCTGTTTTTT. Its protein product is CASKPPGGTNTGELFF.

Sample share makes this clonotype medium-sized. The chain is built from TRBV27 and TRBJ1-5, with D uncertain. The ends were cut back, 5 bases at V and 6 bases at J, with 8 bases in the middle. CDR1 and CDR2 from the germline V gene are MNHEY and SMNVEV (reference sequence). The CDR3 is 12 amino acids. The DNA of the CDR3 is TGTGCCAGCAGTGAGCCGGGTCAGCCCCAGCATTTT. Its translation: CASSEPGQPQHF.

Points on this clonotype: Being one base from a much bigger clone, this may be a read error. The chain is built from TRBV7-2 and TRBJ2-5, with 8 nucleotides matching TRBD2. Unmatched junction bases numbered 7, after V lost 5 bases and J lost 5 bases. CDR1 SGHTA and CDR2 FQGNSA come from the germline V gene. The CDR3 totals 14 residues. This CDR3 reads CASSTGTRDETQYF. CDR3 DNA: TGTGCCAGCAGCACGGGGACTAGAGACGAGACCCAGTACTTC. Complete variable domain (other parts from reference TRBV7-2 and TRBJ2-5): GAGVSQSPSNKVTEKGKDVELRCDPISGHTALYWYRQSLGQGLEFLIYFQGNSAPDKSGLPSDRFSAERTGGSVSTLTIQRTQQEDSAVYLCASSTGTRDETQYFGPGTRLLVL.

By share of the sample, this clonotype is large (0.1 to 1%). V usage is TRBV28 and J usage is TRBJ2-3; the D gene is possibly TRBD2 (6 bases). Trimming cost V 6 bases and J 1 base, with 20 bases left between them. This CDR3 region has 17 residues. Germline loops: CDR1 MDHEN, CDR2 SYDVKM. The CDR3 coding sequence is TGTGCCAGCAGACCGGTAGGGACTCTGTTTGGCACAGATACGCAGTATTTT. This codes for CASRPVGTLFGTDTQYF.

Only a few counts were recorded for this clonotype. The rearrangement uses TRBV19 and TRBJ2-5; D ambiguous. Trimming shortened V by 5 bases and J by 0 bases, and 16 bases separated the two germline ends. The CDR3 spans 16 residues. Per the germline V gene, CDR1 is LNHDA and CDR2 is SQIVND (reference sequence). CDR3 bases: TGTGCCAGTAGTGGCTACGGACGCTCGGACCAAGAGACCCAGTACTTC. It yields the protein CASSGYGRSDQETQYF.

This clonotype was counted between two and nine times. This chain connects TRBV20-1 to TRBJ2-7, with 13 bases matching TRBD2. Unmatched junction bases numbered 4, after V lost 0 bases and J lost 5 bases. The length of the CDR3 is 15 residues. The germline V gene has CDR1 DFQATT and CDR2 SNEGSKA (reference sequence). The CDR3 sequence: CSARDRLAGGHEQYF. DNA of the CDR3: TGCAGTGCTAGAGATCGACTAGCGGGGGGCCACGAGCAGTACTTC.

The rearrangement links TRBV2 to TRBJ2-5; 9 bases fit TRBD1. Germline V gene data show CDR1 as SNHLY and CDR2 as FYNNEI. The ends lost 1 base at V and 5 bases at J; junction bases unmatched: 2. The CDR3 has 14 amino acids. This CDR3 reads CASSEDRGRETQYF. The CDR3 DNA reads TGTGCCAGCAGTGAAGACAGGGGGCGCGAGACCCAGTACTTC.

In its sample, this clonotype is hyperexpanded. This chain links TRBV6-2 or TRBV6-3 with TRBJ2-7, with a weak D call TRBD2 (5 bases). V was clipped by 10 bases and J by 6 bases, with 19 bases between them. The V gene's germline CDR1 is MNHEY and CDR2 SVGEGT. CDR3 length: 13 residues. CDR3 residues: CATATSGLFEQYF. In nucleotides, the CDR3 is TGTGCCACAGCAACATCGGGGTTATTCGAGCAGTACTTC.

By share, this clonotype ranks as large. This chain uses TRBV20-1 with TRBJ2-2; D possibly uses TRBD1 or TRBD2 (5 bases each). Deletions cut 0 bases from V and 3 bases from J, with 11 bases between. CDR3 length: 15 amino acids. The germline CDR1 and CDR2 sequences are DFQATT and SNEGSKA (reference sequence). The CDR3 coding sequence is TGCAGTGCTAGAGAGACTGGGACCGACACCGGGGAGCTGTTTTTT. This sequence encodes CSARETGTDTGELFF.

By share of the sample, this clonotype is medium-sized. The CDR3 DNA is TGCAGCGTGCCAAAAGGGACAGGGGTGGGCTATGGCTACACCTTC. Encoded protein: CSVPKGTGVGYGYTF. This sequence joins TRBV29-1 and TRBJ1-2, with 10 bases that match TRBD1. The CDR3 contains 15 residues. Germline V gives CDR1 SQVTM, CDR2 ANQGSEA. The ends lost 6 bases at V and 4 bases at J; junction bases unmatched: 11.

This clonotype is hyperexpanded (1% or more). The chain carries TRBV6-4 and TRBJ2-2; the D is unclear. Germline CDR1 reads MRHNA; CDR2 reads SNTAGT. Deletions cut 3 bases from V and 1 base from J, with 3 bases between. This CDR3 comprises 13 residues. The CDR3 DNA reads TGTGCCAGCAGTGAGGGGAACACCGGGGAGCTGTTTTTT. Protein: CASSEGNTGELFF.

As to this clonotype: The CDR3 ends on some other residue instead of the conserved phenylalanine or tryptophan, so this is likely a read error. In nucleotides, the CDR3 is TGTGCCCCACCGGCGGACGAGACCCAGTACGTC. This sequence encodes CAPPADETQYV. The rearrangement links TRBV24-1 to TRBJ2-5; no firm D call. The CDR3 has 11 residues. From germline, CDR1 is KGHDR and CDR2 SFDVKD. V was pared by 12 bases and J by 5 bases, with 12 bases between.

The sample holds a few counts of this clonotype. The CDR3 DNA sequence: TGTGCCAGCAGCCCGAGGACAGGATACAATGAGCAGTTCTTC. Protein: CASSPRTGYNEQFF. This sequence joins TRBV9 and TRBJ2-1; the match to TRBD1 covers 7 bases. Germline V gene sequence: CDR1 SGDLS, CDR2 YYNGEE. The CDR3 runs to 14 residues. V dropped 4 bases and J dropped 4; count of bases not matched to a gene: 5.

This clonotype was counted between two and nine times. This chain links TRBV20-1 with TRBJ1-1; D might be TRBD1 (5 bases). Germline V gives CDR1 DFQATT, CDR2 SNEGSKA (reference sequence). The V gene lost 6 bases and the J gene lost 4 bases, with 21 bases spanning the gap. This CDR3 has 15 amino acids. The CDR3: CSAHSGAGLATEAFF. The CDR3 DNA follows: TGCAGTGCCCACTCTGGGGCAGGTCTTGCCACTGAAGCTTTCTTT.

Relative to its sample, this clonotype is medium-sized (0.01 to 0.1%). V usage is TRBV20-1 and J usage is TRBJ2-6; D remains ambiguous. This CDR3 region has 12 residues. Looked up from germline, CDR1 is DFQATT and CDR2 is SNEGSKA (reference sequence). Trimming removed 0 bases at V and 10 bases at J, with 7 bases between. The CDR3 sequence is CSARDPRNVLTF. DNA for the CDR3: TGCAGTGCTAGAGATCCTAGGAACGTCCTGACTTTC.

This clonotype has more than one count but fewer than ten. CDR3: CASSRTGEVRYEQYF. The CDR3 DNA reads TGTGCCAGCAGCCGGACAGGGGAAGTGAGATACGAGCAGTACTTC. The chain recombines TRBV28 with TRBJ2-7; 9 nucleotides agree with TRBD1. The germline V gene has CDR1 MDHEN and CDR2 SYDVKM. The V segment lost 6 bases and the J segment 4 bases; nucleotides outside the gene matches: 10. This CDR3 region has 15 residues.

This clonotype counts as large (0.1 to 1%). The rearrangement uses TRBV2 and TRBJ1-3; D gene ambiguous. V was trimmed by 3 bases and J by 0 bases, leaving 6 bases between them. This CDR3 region has 14 residues. Germline assignment: CDR1 SNHLY and CDR2 FYNNEI. The CDR3 here is CASSDDLSGNTIYF. DNA of the CDR3: TGTGCCAGCAGTGACGACCTCTCTGGAAACACCATATATTTT.

The chain combines TRBV21-1 with TRBJ2-3. TRBV21-1 is a pseudogene segment. The CDR3 runs to 16 residues. The CDR3: CASSKVLAESTDTQYF. The CDR3 region has the DNA TGTGCCAGCAGCAAAGTTCTCGCGGAGTCCACAGATACGCAGTATTTT.

This clonotype is large within its sample. The V and J genes are TRBV20-1 and TRBJ2-1, with 10 bases lining up with TRBD1. The CDR3 contains 16 residues. Germline values: CDR1 DFQATT, CDR2 SNEGSKA (reference sequence). The V and J ends lost 0 bases and 4 bases, in that order; junction bases with no gene match: 6. CDR3 sequence: CSARERDRGGYNEQFF. CDR3 coding DNA: TGCAGTGCTAGAGAGCGGGACAGGGGAGGATACAATGAGCAGTTCTTC.

This clonotype counts as medium-sized. The chain links TRBV9 to TRBJ2-5, with 7 bases that match TRBD2. Germline V gene lookup returns CDR1 SGDLS and CDR2 YYNGEE. This CDR3 spans 15 amino acids. The ends lost 4 bases at V and 3 bases at J; junction bases unmatched: 9. DNA of the CDR3: TGTGCCAGCAGCCCACGAATCGGACTAGAAGAGACCCAGTACTTC. Its translation: CASSPRIGLEETQYF.

By proportion, this clonotype is medium-sized. This may arise from a read error, as a much more abundant clone is one base away. The J gene is TRBJ2-1, the V gene TRBV7-2, with TRBD2 identical over 11 bases. The CDR3 has 15 amino acids. Germline lookup yields CDR1 SGHTA and CDR2 FQGNSA. V was pared by 4 bases and J by 12 bases, with 11 bases of the junction left unmatched. The CDR3 sequence is CASSSTSGRGLGQFF. In DNA form, the CDR3 reads TGTGCCAGCAGCTCTACTAGCGGGAGAGGTCTTGGGCAGTTCTTC. The variable domain in full, with the rest retrieved from reference TRBV7-2 and TRBJ2-1, is GAGVSQSPSNKVTEKGKDVELRCDPISGHTALYWYRQSLGQGLEFLIYFQGNSAPDKSGLPSDRFSAERTGGSVSTLTIQRTQQEDSAVYLCASSSTSGRGLGQFFGPGTRLTVL.